This entry lists 21 T cell receptor beta chains sequenced from one sample in a study of T cell changes during pregnancy in multiple sclerosis. Using immunoSEQ multiplex PCR, the repertoire was profiled, and TCRdb retains in-frame clones only, with some absent. The sample lists just under 85,000 clones, approximately 93% occurring once. The material was peripheral blood, obtained in the first trimester of pregnancy. These receptors came from a female donor with multiple sclerosis, enrolled in a pregnancy study.

V gene TRBV14 combines with J gene TRBJ1-2; weak D call: TRBD1 (6 bases). Germline V gene sequence: CDR1 SGHDN, CDR2 FVKESK. With 2 bases removed from V and 11 bases from J, the gap between germline ends came to 27 bases. The CDR3 loop spans 17 amino acids. As DNA, the CDR3 is TGTGCCAGCAGCCAAACCCTACTAAAACAGGGCGTTATGAGGTACACCTTC. Translation: CASSQTLLKQGVMRYTF.

The chain uses TRBV7-2 and TRBJ1-3; D remains ambiguous. The length of the CDR3 is 13 residues. The germline CDR1 and CDR2 sequences are SGHTA and FQGNSA. The germline V and J ends were trimmed by 5 bases and 4 bases, with 9 bases remaining between them. CDR3 protein: CASSLEHGNTIYF. CDR3 nucleotides: TGTGCCAGCAGCCTCGAACACGGAAACACCATATATTTT.

This rearrangement joins TRBV7-8 to TRBJ2-5; D is ambiguous. The CDR3 loop spans 16 amino acids. Trimming left V 2 bases short and J 2 bases short, with 15 bases between. Germline V gene lookup returns CDR1 SGHVS and CDR2 FQNEAQ. Written as DNA, the CDR3 is TGTGCCAGCAGCTTAATCTTAGCTTCGAGGCAAGAGACCCAGTACTTC. Protein: CASSLILASRQETQYF.

The chain uses TRBV7-2 and TRBJ2-7; 7 positions agree with TRBD2. Germline values: CDR1 SGHTA, CDR2 FQGNSA. V lost 1 base and J lost 3; bases outside the gene matches: 9. The CDR3 is 16 amino acids. CDR3 residues: CASSLVMTSGNYEQYF. The CDR3 DNA reads as TGTGCCAGCAGCTTAGTTATGACGAGCGGGAACTACGAGCAGTACTTC.

The chain employs TRBV4-3 and TRBJ2-5; D possibly corresponds to TRBD1 (6 bases). Trimming took off 4 bases at V and 5 bases at J, with 14 bases between the two ends. The CDR3 extends over 14 amino acids. Germline lookup yields CDR1 LGHNA and CDR2 YSLEER. CDR3: CASSRNRVGETQYF. The CDR3 DNA sequence: TGCGCCAGCAGCCGAAACAGGGTTGGGGAGACCCAGTACTTC.

The J gene is TRBJ2-7, the V gene TRBV7-3, with no clear D. The CDR3 consists of 15 residues. Trimming took off 5 bases at V and 1 base at J, with 15 bases between the two ends. Germline assignment: CDR1 SGHTA and CDR2 FQGTGA. CDR3 in DNA: TGTGCCAGCAGCCCAACTGGTCCGGGTTCCTACGAGCAGTACTTC. Translating it yields CASSPTGPGSYEQYF.

V gene TRBV12-5 combines with J gene TRBJ2-2, with D tentatively TRBD1 (6 bases). This CDR3 has 16 residues. Germline CDR1 is LGHNT and CDR2 is FRNRAP. V was cut by 6 bases and J by 4 bases, with 18 bases left in between. This CDR3 is CASGRPTGIGTGELFF. CDR3 nucleotides: TGTGCTAGTGGCCGACCCACAGGGATAGGCACCGGGGAGCTGTTTTTT.

Concerning this clone itself: The germline gene is not matched at one end of the junction; a read error may be the cause. The V gene is TRBV7-9, the J gene TRBJ2-7, with a weak D call TRBD1 (6 bases). The germline V gene has CDR1 SEHNR and CDR2 FQNEAQ (reference sequence). CDR3 size: 12 residues. CDR3 bases: TGTGCCAGCAGCTTAGAAGCTCGGGACACGTTCTTC. It codes for CASSLEARDTFF.

V is TRBV7-9 and J is TRBJ2-1; 10 bases align to TRBD2. The V and J ends lost 3 bases and 5 bases, in that order; junction bases with no gene match: 1. The CDR3 covers 14 residues. CDR1 and CDR2 from the germline V gene are SEHNR and FQNEAQ (reference sequence). The CDR3 here is CASSFGTSDNEQFF. DNA of the CDR3: TGTGCCAGCAGCTTCGGGACTAGCGACAATGAGCAGTTCTTC. The full variable domain, with the rest looked up from reference TRBV7-9 and TRBJ2-1, is DTGVSQNPRHKITKRGQNVTFRCDPISEHNRLYWYRQTLGQGPEFLTYFQNEAQLEKSRLLSDRFSAERPKGSFSTLEIQRTEQGDSAMYLCASSFGTSDNEQFFGPGTRLTVL.

The chain uses TRBV5-1 and TRBJ1-2; TRBD1 agrees at 9 bases. The CDR3 is made up of 13 amino acids. V shed 4 bases, J shed 6 bases, and the junction held 4 bases outside the gene matches. The germline V gene encodes CDR1 SGHRS and CDR2 YFSETQ. Here the CDR3 DNA reads TGCGCCAGCAGCAACCGGGACAGGGATGGCTACACCTTC. This codes for CASSNRDRDGYTF.

The chain couples TRBV5-4 to TRBJ2-5, with 9 positions matching TRBD1. Germline V CDR1 and CDR2: SGHNT, YYREEE (reference sequence). V was clipped by 4 bases and J by 5 bases; unmatched bases: 9. The CDR3 consists of 15 residues. DNA of the CDR3: TGTGCCAGCAGCACCTGGGACAGGGAAGAGGAGACCCAGTACTTC. Translating gives CASSTWDREEETQYF.

V is TRBV28 and J is TRBJ2-5; 7 nucleotides line up with TRBD1. The CDR3 runs to 14 residues. V lost 11 bases to trimming and J lost 1 base; unmatched junction nucleotides: 10. CDR1 is MDHEN, CDR2 SYDVKM, per germline. The DNA for the CDR3 is TGTGCCGGCGCAGGGGCAGGGGGCCAAGAGACCCAGTACTTC. It specifies CAGAGAGGQETQYF.

The genes are TRBV28 and TRBJ2-3; D remains ambiguous. V lost 10 bases and J 2 bases, leaving 7 bases between the germline ends. The CDR3 totals 11 residues. The germline V gene encodes CDR1 MDHEN and CDR2 SYDVKM. CDR3 region: CATPFTDTQYF. The CDR3 nucleotides read TGTGCCACCCCTTTCACAGATACGCAGTATTTT. Full variable domain (outside the CDR3, taken from reference TRBV28 and TRBJ2-3): DVKVTQSSRYLVKRTGEKVFLECVQDMDHENMFWYRQDPGLGLRLIYFSYDVKMKEKGDIPEGYSVSREKKERFSLILESASTNQTSMYLCATPFTDTQYFGPGTRLTVL.

The rearrangement uses TRBV7-9 and TRBJ2-7, with 11 bases that match TRBD2. The trim removed 6 bases at V and 3 bases at J, leaving 4 bases unmatched. CDR1 is SEHNR and CDR2 is FQNEAQ in the germline V gene (reference sequence). The length of the CDR3 is 14 residues. DNA for the CDR3: TGTGCCAGCAGGCCCACTAGCGGGGGCTACGAGCAGTACTTC. Its translation: CASRPTSGGYEQYF.

The CDR3 nucleotides are TGTGCCAGCTCACCACCGGTAACAGCCTCCTACAATGAGCAGTTCTTC. The encoded protein is CASSPPVTASYNEQFF. The chain couples TRBV18 to TRBJ2-1; no firm D call. Trimming cost V 0 bases and J 0 bases, with 9 bases left between them. The CDR3 is 16 residues long. Germline V gives CDR1 KGHSH, CDR2 LQKENI. Using reference TRBV18 and TRBJ2-1 for the parts outside the CDR3, the full variable domain is NAGVMQNPRHLVRRRGQEARLRCSPMKGHSHVYWYRQLPEEGLKFMVYLQKENIIDESGMPKERFSAEFPKEGPSILRIQQVVRGDSAAYFCASSPPVTASYNEQFFGPGTRLTVL.

A single count supports this clone. The chain links TRBV29-1 to TRBJ2-3; 9 nucleotides agree with TRBD2. This CDR3 region has 16 residues. The J segment lost 2 bases and the V segment lost 7 bases, leaving 13 bases of the junction unmatched. Germline V CDR1 and CDR2: SQVTM, ANQGSEA. CDR3 coding DNA: TGCAGCGCTCGAGGTCCTACTAGCGGGCCCACAGATACGCAGTATTTT. It codes for CSARGPTSGPTDTQYF.

The CDR3 DNA reads as TGTGCCAGCACCAAGGGAGCGAACACCGGGGAGCTGTTTTTT. Translation gives CASTKGANTGELFF. The rearrangement links TRBV7-8 to TRBJ2-2, with D possibly TRBD2 on 5 matching bases. Germline lookup yields CDR1 SGHVS and CDR2 FQNEAQ. V gave up 7 bases and J gave up 0 bases, with 9 bases separating them. The CDR3 runs to 14 residues. Filled out from reference TRBV7-8 and TRBJ2-2, the complete variable domain reads GAGVSQSPRYKVAKRGQDVALRCDPISGHVSLFWYQQALGQGPEFLTYFQNEAQLDKSGLPSDRFFAERPEGSVSTLKIQRTQQEDSAVYLCASTKGANTGELFFGEGSRLTVL.

This clone was recorded a few times. The chain employs TRBV5-6 and TRBJ1-5, with D perhaps TRBD1 (5 bases). CDR3 length: 15 residues. Deletions cut 6 bases from V and 1 base from J, with 14 bases between. CDR1 and CDR2 from the germline V gene are SGHDT and YYEEEE. CDR3 DNA: TGTGCCAGCACCGACTCCTACAGGAGCAATCAGCCCCAGCATTTT. This sequence encodes CASTDSYRSNQPQHF.

This clone appeared a few times. V usage is TRBV7-9 and J usage is TRBJ2-2, with TRBD1 matching over 8 bases. V lost 3 bases to trimming and J lost 0 bases; unmatched junction nucleotides: 3. Germline assignment: CDR1 SEHNR and CDR2 FQNEAQ (reference sequence). The CDR3 is made up of 16 amino acids. CDR3 nucleotide sequence: TGTGCCAGCAGCTTTAGACAGGGGACGAACACCGGGGAGCTGTTTTTT. It codes for CASSFRQGTNTGELFF. The full variable domain, rest sourced from reference TRBV7-9 and TRBJ2-2, is DTGVSQNPRHKITKRGQNVTFRCDPISEHNRLYWYRQTLGQGPEFLTYFQNEAQLEKSRLLSDRFSAERPKGSFSTLEIQRTEQGDSAMYLCASSFRQGTNTGELFFGEGSRLTVL.

The V and J genes are TRBV7-9 and TRBJ1-6; TRBD1 is a possible D gene (5 bases). This CDR3 region has 14 residues. CDR1 and CDR2 from the germline V gene are SEHNR and FQNEAQ (reference sequence). V lost 4 bases and J 10 bases, leaving 14 bases between the germline ends. The chain's CDR3 is CASSSPGGGSPLHF. For the CDR3, the DNA is TGTGCCAGCAGCTCGCCGGGGGGAGGATCACCCCTCCACTTT.

The rearrangement joins TRBV5-6 to TRBJ2-7, with D possibly TRBD2 on 6 matching bases. Germline CDR1 SGHDT, CDR2 YYEEEE. V was shortened by 4 bases and J by 1 base, with 18 bases between the two germline ends. The CDR3 loop spans 16 amino acids. Here the CDR3 DNA reads TGTGCCAGCAGCCCCCTCCCAGGAGGGGTTTCCTACGAGCAGTACTTC. Translating gives CASSPLPGGVSYEQYF.